The following is a T cell receptor beta chain sequence with its context. Its antigen is unidentified. Sequencing was at deep level. Clones were read by immunoSEQ multiplex PCR, and TCRdb kept only the in-frame ones, dropping some. The data contain fewer than 650,000 clones, 76% of them seen just once; the ten biggest clones take up over 10%. This entry belongs to a study of shared clonotypes between healthy human individuals. Study-level results: Clonotype sharing across donors was expected to vary with sequencing depth.

Donors comprised healthy HIV-negative adults lacking recent acute infections or vaccinations. Those who donated, Caucasian adults without exception, all lived in Nashville, Tennessee. V trimming: 8 bases; J trimming: 6 bases; junction bases outside the gene matches: 6. CDR3 length: 13 residues. Germline V gene lookup returns CDR1 LNHDA and CDR2 SQIVND (reference sequence). V usage is TRBV19 and J usage is TRBJ2-7, with 11 bases that match TRBD1. The clonotype comes from a woman in her 40s in good health. Some clones in this sample may be carry-over from other donors' samples. What was sequenced was PBMCs. The DNA of the CDR3 is TGTGCCAGTTCGCGGACAGGGGGCCTCGAGCAGTACTTC. It translates to CASSRTGGLEQYF.